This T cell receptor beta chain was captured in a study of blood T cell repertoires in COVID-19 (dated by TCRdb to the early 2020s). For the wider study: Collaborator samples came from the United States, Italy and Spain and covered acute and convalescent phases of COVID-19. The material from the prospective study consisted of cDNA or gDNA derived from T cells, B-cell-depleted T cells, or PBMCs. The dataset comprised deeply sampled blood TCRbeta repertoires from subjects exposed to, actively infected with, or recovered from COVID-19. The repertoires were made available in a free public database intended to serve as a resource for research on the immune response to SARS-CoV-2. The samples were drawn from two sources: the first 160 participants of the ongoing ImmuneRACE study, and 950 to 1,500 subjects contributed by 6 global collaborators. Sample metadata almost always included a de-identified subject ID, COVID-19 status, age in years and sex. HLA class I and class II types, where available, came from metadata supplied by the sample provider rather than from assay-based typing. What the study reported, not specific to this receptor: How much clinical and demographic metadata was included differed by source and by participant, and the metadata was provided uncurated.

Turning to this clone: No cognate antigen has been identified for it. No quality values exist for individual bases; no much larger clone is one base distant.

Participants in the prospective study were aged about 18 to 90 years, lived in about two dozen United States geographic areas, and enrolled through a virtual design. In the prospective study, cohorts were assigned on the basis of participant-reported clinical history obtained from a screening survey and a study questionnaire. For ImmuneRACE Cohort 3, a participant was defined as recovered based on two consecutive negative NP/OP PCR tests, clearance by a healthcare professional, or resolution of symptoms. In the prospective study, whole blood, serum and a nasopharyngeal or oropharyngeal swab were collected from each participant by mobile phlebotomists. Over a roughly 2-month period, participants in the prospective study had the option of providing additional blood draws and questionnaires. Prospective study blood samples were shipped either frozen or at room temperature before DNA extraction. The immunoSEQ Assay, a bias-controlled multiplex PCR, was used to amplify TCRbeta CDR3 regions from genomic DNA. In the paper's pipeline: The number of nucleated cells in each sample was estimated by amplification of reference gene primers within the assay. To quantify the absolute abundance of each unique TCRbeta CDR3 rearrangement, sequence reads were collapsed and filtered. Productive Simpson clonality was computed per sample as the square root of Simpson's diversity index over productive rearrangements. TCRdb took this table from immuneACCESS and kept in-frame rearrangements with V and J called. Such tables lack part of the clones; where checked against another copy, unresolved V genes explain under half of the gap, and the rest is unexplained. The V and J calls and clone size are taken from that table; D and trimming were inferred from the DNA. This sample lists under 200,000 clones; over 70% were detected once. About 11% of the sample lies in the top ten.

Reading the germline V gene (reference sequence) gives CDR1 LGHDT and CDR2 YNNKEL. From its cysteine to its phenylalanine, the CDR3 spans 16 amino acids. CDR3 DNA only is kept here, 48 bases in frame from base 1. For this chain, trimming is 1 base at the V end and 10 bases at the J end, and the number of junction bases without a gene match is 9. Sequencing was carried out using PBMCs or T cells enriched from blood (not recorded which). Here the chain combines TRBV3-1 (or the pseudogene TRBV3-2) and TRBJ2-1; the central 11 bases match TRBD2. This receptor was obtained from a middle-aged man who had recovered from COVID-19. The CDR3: CASSQGRLAGPGEQFF. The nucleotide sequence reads TGTGCCAGCAGCCAAGGCAGACTAGCGGGGCCTGGGGAGCAGTTCTTC.